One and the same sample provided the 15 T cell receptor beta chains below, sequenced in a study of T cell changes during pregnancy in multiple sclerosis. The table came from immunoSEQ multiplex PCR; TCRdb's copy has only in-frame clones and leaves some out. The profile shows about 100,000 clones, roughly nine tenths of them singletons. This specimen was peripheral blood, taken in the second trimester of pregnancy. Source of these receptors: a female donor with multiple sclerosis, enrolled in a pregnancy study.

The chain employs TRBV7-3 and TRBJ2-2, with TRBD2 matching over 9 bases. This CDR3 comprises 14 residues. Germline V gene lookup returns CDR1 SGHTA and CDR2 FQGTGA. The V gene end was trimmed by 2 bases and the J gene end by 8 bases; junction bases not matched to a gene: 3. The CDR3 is CASSLAGGAGELFF. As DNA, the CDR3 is TGTGCCAGCAGCTTAGCGGGAGGGGCAGGGGAGCTGTTTTTT.

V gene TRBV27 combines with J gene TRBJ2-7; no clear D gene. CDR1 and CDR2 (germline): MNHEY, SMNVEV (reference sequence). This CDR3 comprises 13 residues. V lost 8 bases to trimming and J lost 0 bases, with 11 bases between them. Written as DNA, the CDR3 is TGTGCCAGCTCTCAGGAAATCTCCTACGAGCAGTACTTC. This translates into CASSQEISYEQYF.

CDR3 nucleotide sequence: TGTGCCTTCCTGGGGAGGATATCCTACGAGCAGTACTTC. Protein: CAFLGRISYEQYF. The V call is TRBV30, the J call TRBJ2-7; tentative D call: TRBD2 (6 bases). CDR3 size: 13 residues. With 7 bases removed from V and 1 base from J, the gap between germline ends came to 14 bases. Germline loops: CDR1 GTSNPN, CDR2 SVGIG (reference sequence).

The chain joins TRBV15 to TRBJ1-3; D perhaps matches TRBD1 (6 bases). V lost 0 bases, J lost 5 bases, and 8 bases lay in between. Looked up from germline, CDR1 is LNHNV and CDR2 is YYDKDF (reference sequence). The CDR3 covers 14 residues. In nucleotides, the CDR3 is TGTGCCACCAGCAGAGACAGGGGACGAAACACCATATATTTT. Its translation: CATSRDRGRNTIYF.

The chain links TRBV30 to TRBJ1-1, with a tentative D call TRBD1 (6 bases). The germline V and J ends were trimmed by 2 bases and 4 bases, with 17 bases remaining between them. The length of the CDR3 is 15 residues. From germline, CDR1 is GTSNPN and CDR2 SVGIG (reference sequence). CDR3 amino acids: CAWSPQTGVSTEAFF. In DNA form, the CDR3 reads TGTGCCTGGAGTCCCCAGACAGGAGTTAGCACTGAAGCTTTCTTT.

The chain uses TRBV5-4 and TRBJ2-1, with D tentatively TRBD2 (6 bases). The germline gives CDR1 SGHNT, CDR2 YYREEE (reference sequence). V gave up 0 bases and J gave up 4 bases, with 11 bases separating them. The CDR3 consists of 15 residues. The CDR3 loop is CASSLESSGYNEQFF. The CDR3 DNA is TGTGCCAGCAGCTTGGAGAGTAGCGGATACAATGAGCAGTTCTTC.

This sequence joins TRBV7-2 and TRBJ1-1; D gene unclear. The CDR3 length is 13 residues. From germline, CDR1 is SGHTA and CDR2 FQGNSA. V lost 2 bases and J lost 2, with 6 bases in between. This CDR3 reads CASSLHRNTEAFF. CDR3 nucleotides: TGTGCCAGCAGCTTACACAGAAACACTGAAGCTTTCTTT.

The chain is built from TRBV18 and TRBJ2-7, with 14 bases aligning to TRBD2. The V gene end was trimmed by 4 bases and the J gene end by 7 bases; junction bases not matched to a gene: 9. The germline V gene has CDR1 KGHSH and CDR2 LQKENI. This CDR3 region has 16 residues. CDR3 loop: CASSLGTSGGQGEQYF. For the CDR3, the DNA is TGTGCCAGCTCACTAGGGACTAGCGGGGGACAAGGAGAGCAGTACTTC.

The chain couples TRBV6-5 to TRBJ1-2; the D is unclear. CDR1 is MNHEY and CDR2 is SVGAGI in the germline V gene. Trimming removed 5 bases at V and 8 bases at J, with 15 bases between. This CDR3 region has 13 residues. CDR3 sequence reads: CASSPGPRGGYTF. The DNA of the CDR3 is TGTGCCAGCAGTCCCGGGCCCCGAGGGGGCTACACCTTC.

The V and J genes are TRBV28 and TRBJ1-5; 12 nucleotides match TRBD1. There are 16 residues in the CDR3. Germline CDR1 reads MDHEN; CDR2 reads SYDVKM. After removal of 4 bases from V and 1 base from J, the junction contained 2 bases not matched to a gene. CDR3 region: CASSSGTGGSNQPQHF. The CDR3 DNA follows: TGTGCCAGCAGTTCCGGGACAGGGGGCAGCAATCAGCCCCAGCATTTT.

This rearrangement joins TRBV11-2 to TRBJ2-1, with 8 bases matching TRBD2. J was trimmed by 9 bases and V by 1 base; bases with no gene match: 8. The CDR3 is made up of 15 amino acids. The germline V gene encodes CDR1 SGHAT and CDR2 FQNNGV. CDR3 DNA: TGTGCCAGCAGCTTAGTTGGGACTAGTAGTAGTGAGCAGTTCTTC. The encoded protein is CASSLVGTSSSEQFF.

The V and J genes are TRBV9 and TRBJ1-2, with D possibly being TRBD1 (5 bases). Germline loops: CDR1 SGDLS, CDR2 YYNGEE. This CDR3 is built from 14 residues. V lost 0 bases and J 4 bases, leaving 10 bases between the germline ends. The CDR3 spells CASSVGQGLYGYTF. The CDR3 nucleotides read TGTGCCAGCAGCGTAGGGCAGGGACTCTATGGCTACACCTTC.

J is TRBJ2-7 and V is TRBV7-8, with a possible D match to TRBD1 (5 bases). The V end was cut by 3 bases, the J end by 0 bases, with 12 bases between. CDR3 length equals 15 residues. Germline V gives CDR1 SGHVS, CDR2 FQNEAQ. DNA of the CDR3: TGTGCCAGCAGCTTGACAGAACTGAGCTCCTACGAGCAGTACTTC. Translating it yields CASSLTELSSYEQYF.

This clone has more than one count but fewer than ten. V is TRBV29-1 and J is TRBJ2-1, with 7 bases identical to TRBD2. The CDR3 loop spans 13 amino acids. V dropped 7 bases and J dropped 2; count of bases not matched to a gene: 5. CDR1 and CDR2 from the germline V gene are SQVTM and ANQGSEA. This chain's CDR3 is CSGGEGPYNEQFF. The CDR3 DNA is TGCAGCGGCGGGGAGGGCCCCTACAATGAGCAGTTCTTC.

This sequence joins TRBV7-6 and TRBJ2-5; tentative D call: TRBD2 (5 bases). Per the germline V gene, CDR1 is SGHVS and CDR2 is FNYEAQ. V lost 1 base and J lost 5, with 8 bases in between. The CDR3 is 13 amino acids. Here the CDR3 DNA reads TGTGCCAGCAGCTTAGTTCGCGGGGAGACCCAGTACTTC. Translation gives CASSLVRGETQYF. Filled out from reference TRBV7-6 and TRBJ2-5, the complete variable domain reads GAGVSQSPRYKVTKRGQDVALRCDPISGHVSLYWYRQALGQGPEFLTYFNYEAQQDKSGLPNDRFSAERPEGSISTLTIQRTEQRDSAMYRCASSLVRGETQYFGPGTRLLVL.